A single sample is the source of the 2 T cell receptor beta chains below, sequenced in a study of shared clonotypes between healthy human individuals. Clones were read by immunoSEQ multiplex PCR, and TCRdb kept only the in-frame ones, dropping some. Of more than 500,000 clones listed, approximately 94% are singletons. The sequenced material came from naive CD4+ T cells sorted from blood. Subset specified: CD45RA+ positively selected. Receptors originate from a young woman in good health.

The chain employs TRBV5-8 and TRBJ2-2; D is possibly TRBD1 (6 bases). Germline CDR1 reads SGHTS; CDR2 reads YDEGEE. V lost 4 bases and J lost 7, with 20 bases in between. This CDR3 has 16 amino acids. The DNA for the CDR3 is TGTGCCAGCAGCCAAACACTGGACAGTTCGCACGGGGAGCTGTTTTTT. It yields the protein CASSQTLDSSHGELFF.

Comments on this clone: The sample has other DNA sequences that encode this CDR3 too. In nucleotides, the CDR3 is TGTGCCAGCAGTTCCAGCTCCTACGAGCAGTACTTC. This encodes CASSSSSYEQYF. The chain carries TRBV27 and TRBJ2-7; no firm D call. CDR1 is MNHEY, CDR2 SMNVEV, per germline (reference sequence). V was clipped by 4 bases and J by 0 bases, with 4 bases between them. CDR3 length equals 12 residues.